This T cell receptor beta chain was sequenced in a study of T cells after yellow fever vaccination. Study results and limitations: A minor fraction of clonotypes spanned both CD4 and CD8 compartments. On re-exposure, the response was weaker but peaked faster, at day 5 versus 15. Most primary-vaccination clones recurred post-booster (more than 95% CD4, over 70% CD8).

Only one count was recorded for this clonotype. Its antigen remains unknown. Germline V gives CDR1 MNHNS, CDR2 SASEGT. The CDR3 sequence is 14 residues long. V dropped 7 bases and J dropped 8 bases, with 15 bases sitting between them. A process of 5'RACE template switching, which added a universal primer site and UMIs, was used to make TCR cDNA. TCRdb re-called the 5' RACE reads with MiXCR, one entry per CDR3 protein. Of a few hundred thousand distinct CDR3 sequences in the sample, around a tenth were seen once. The clonotype originates from a man between 18 and 35 years old who received the YFV17D yellow fever vaccine. The sample was PBMCs, taken on the day of the first yellow fever vaccination. This chain connects TRBV6-1 to TRBJ1-6; weak D call: TRBD1 (6 bases). CDR3 amino acids: CASTLQGGDSPLHF. The CDR3 DNA is TGTGCCAGCACCCTACAGGGAGGCGATTCACCCCTCCACTTT.